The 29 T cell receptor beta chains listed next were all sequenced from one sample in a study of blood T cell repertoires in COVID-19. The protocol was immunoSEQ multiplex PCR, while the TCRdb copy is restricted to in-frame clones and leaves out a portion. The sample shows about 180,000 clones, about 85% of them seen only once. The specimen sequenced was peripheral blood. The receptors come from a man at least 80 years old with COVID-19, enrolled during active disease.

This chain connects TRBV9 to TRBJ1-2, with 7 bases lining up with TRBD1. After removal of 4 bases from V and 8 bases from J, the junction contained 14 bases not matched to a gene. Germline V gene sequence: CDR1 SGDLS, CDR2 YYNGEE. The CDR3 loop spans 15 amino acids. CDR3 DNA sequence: TGTGCCAGCAGCCCTATAGGGGGCGGTCTGGAGGGCTACACCTTC. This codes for CASSPIGGGLEGYTF.

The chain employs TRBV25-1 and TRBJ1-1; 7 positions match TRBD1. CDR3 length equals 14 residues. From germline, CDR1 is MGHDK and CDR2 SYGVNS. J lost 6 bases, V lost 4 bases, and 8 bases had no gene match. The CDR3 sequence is CASSVTGVWAEAFF. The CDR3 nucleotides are TGTGCCAGCAGTGTAACAGGGGTTTGGGCTGAAGCTTTCTTT. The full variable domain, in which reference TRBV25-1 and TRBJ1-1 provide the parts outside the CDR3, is EADIYQTPRYLVIGTGKKITLECSQTMGHDKMYWYQQDPGMELHLIHYSYGVNSTEKGDLSSESTVSRIRTEHFPLTLESARPSHTSQYLCASSVTGVWAEAFFGQGTRLTVV.

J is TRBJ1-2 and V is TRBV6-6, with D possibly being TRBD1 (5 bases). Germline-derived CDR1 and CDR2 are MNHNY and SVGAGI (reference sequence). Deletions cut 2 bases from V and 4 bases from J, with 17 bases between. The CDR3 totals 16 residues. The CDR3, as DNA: TGTGCCAGCAGTTACCGAGACAGCCTCGACCTCTATGGCTACACCTTC. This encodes CASSYRDSLDLYGYTF.

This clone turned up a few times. CDR3 in DNA: TGTGCCAGCTCACTTACAGGGGGCGCTGGGGGTACTGAAGCTTTCTTT. This sequence encodes CASSLTGGAGGTEAFF. The chain employs TRBV18 and TRBJ1-1; TRBD1 aligns across 9 bases. The germline CDR1 and CDR2 sequences are KGHSH and LQKENI. V dropped 4 bases and J dropped 5; count of bases not matched to a gene: 11. CDR3 size: 16 residues.

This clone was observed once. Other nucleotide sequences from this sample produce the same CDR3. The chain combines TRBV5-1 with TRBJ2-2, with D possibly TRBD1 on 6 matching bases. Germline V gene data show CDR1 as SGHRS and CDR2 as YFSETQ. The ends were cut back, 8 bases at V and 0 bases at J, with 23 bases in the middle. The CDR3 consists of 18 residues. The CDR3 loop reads CASSPTGSSIANTGELFF. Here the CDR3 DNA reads TGCGCCAGTAGCCCGACAGGCTCCTCCATCGCGAACACCGGGGAGCTGTTTTTT.

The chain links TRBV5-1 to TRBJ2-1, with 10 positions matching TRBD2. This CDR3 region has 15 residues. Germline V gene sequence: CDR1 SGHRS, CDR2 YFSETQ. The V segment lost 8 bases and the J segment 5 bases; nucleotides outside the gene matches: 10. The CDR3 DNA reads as TGCGCCAGTGCCGCCCTAGCGGGGGTAAACAATGAGCAGTTCTTC. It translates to CASAALAGVNNEQFF.

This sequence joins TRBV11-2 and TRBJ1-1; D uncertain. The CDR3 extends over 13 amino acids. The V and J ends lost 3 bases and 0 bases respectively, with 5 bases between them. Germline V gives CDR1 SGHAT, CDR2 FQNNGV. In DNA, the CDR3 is TGTGCCAGCAGCTTGACTGTGAACACTGAAGCTTTCTTT. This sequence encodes CASSLTVNTEAFF.

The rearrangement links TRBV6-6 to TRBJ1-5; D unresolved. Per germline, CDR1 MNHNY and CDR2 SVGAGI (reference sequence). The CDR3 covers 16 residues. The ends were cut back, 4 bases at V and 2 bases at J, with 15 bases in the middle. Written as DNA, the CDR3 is TGTGCCAGCAGTTCGATCCAGGATCAACGCAATCAGCCCCAGCATTTT. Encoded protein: CASSSIQDQRNQPQHF.

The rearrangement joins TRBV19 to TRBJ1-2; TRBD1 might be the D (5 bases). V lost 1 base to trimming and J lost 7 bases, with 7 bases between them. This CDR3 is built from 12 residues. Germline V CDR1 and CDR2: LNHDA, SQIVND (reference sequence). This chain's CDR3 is CASSIARGGYTF. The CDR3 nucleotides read TGTGCCAGTAGTATAGCAAGGGGTGGCTACACCTTC.

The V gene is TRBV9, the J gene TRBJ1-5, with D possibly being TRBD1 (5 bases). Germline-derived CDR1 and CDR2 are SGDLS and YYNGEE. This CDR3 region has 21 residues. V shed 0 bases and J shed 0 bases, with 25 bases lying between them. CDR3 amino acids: CASSVGSGLAVRVYSNQPQHF. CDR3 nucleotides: TGTGCCAGCAGCGTAGGTTCAGGGCTCGCGGTCAGGGTTTATAGCAATCAGCCCCAGCATTTT.

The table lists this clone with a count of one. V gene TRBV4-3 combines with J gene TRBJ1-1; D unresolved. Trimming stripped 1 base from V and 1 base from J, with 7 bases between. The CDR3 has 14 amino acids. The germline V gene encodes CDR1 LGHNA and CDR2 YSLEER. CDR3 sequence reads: CASSQVTGNTEAFF. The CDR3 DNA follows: TGCGCCAGCAGCCAAGTGACGGGGAACACTGAAGCTTTCTTT.

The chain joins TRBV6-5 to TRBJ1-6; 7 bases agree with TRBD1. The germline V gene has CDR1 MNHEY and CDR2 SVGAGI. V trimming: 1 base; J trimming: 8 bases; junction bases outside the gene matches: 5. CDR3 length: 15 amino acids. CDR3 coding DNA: TGTGCCAGCAGTTACTTTCGGACAGGAGATTCACCCCTCCACTTT. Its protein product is CASSYFRTGDSPLHF.

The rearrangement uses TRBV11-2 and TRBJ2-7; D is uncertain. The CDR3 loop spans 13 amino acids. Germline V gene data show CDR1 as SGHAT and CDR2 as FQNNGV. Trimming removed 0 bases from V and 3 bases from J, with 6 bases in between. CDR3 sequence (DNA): TGTGCCAGCAGCTTAGAGGTCGGCTACGAGCAGTACTTC. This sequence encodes CASSLEVGYEQYF. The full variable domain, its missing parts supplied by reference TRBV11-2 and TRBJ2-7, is EAGVAQSPRYKIIEKRQSVAFWCNPISGHATLYWYQQILGQGPKLLIQFQNNGVVDDSQLPKDRFSAERLKGVDSTLKIQPAKLEDSAVYLCASSLEVGYEQYFGPGTRLTVT.

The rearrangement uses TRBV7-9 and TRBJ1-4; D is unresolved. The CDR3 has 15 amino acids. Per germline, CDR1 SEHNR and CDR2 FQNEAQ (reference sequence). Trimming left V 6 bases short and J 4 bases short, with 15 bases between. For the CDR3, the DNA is TGTGCCAGCAGTCCGGACTTCGGGAGTAATGAAAAACTGTTTTTT. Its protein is CASSPDFGSNEKLFF.

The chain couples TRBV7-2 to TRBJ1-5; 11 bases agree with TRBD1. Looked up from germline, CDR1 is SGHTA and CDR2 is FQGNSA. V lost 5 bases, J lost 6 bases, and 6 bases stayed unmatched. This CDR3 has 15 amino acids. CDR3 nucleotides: TGTGCCAGCAGCGAGGACAGGGGGCTGGGTCAGCCCCAGCATTTT. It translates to CASSEDRGLGQPQHF.

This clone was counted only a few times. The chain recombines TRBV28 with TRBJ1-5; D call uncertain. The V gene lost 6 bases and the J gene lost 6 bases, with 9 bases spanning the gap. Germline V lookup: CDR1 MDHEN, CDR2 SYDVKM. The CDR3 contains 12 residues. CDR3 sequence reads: CASSLPGQPQHF. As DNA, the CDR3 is TGTGCCAGCAGCCTCCCCGGTCAGCCCCAGCATTTT. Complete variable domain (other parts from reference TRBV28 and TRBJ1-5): DVKVTQSSRYLVKRTGEKVFLECVQDMDHENMFWYRQDPGLGLRLIYFSYDVKMKEKGDIPEGYSVSREKKERFSLILESASTNQTSMYLCASSLPGQPQHFGDGTRLSIL.

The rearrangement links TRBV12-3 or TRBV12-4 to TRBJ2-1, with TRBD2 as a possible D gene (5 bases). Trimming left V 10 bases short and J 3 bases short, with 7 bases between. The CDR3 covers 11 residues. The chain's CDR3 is CATSGYNEQFF. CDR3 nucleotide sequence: TGTGCCACCAGCGGCTACAATGAGCAGTTCTTC.

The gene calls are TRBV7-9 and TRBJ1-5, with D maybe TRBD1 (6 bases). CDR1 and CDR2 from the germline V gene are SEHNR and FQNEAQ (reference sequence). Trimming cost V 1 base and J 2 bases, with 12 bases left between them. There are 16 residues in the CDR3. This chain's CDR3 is CASSLVWAGGNQPQHF. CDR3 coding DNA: TGTGCCAGCAGCTTAGTATGGGCAGGGGGCAATCAGCCCCAGCATTTT.

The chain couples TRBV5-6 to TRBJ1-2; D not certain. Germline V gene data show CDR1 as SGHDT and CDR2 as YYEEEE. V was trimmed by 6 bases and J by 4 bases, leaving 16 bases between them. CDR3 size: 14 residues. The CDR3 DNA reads TGTGCCAGCACCCCAATGGGGAGGTCCTATGGCTACACCTTC. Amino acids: CASTPMGRSYGYTF.

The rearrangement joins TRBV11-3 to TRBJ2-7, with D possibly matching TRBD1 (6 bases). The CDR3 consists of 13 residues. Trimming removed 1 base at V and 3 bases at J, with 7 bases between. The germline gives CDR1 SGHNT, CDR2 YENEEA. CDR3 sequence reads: CASSLAGDYEQYF. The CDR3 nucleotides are TGTGCCAGCAGCTTAGCAGGGGACTACGAGCAGTACTTC.

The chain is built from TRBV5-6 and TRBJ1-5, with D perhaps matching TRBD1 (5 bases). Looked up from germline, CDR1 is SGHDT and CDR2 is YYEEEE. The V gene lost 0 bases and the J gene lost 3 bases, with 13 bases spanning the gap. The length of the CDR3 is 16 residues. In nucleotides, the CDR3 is TGTGCCAGCAGCTTGGAGGGGAGGATGGCCAATCAGCCCCAGCATTTT. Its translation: CASSLEGRMANQPQHF.

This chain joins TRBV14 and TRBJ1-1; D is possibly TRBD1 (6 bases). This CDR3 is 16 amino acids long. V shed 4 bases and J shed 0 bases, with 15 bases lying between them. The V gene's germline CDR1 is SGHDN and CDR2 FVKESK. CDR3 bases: TGTGCCAGCAGCCGAGTCGGAGGACAGCTGAACACTGAAGCTTTCTTT. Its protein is CASSRVGGQLNTEAFF.

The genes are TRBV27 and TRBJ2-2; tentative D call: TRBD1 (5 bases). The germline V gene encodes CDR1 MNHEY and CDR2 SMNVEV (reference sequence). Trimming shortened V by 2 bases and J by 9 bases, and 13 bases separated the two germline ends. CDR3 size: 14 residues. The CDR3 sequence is CASSLGAGNRELFF. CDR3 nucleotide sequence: TGTGCCAGCAGTTTAGGGGCAGGGAACAGGGAGCTGTTTTTT.

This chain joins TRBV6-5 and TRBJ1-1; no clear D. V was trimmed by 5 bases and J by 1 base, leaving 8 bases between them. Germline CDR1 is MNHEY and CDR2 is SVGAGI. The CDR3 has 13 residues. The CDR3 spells CASSLTRNTEAFF. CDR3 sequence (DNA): TGTGCCAGCAGTCTAACGAGGAACACTGAAGCTTTCTTT.

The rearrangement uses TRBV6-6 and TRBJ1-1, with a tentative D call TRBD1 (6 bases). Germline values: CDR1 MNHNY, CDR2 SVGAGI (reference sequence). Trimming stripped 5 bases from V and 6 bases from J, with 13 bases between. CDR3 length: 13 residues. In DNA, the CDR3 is TGTGCCAGCAGTCCGGACAGTCAAGCTGAAGCTTTCTTT. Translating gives CASSPDSQAEAFF.

CDR3 in amino acids: CASSPGVRSSGANVLTF. The CDR3 nucleotides are TGTGCCAGCAGTCCAGGGGTCCGGAGCTCTGGGGCCAACGTCCTGACTTTC. This sequence joins TRBV27 and TRBJ2-6; tentatively, D is TRBD1 (6 bases). The CDR3 totals 17 residues. Trimming cost V 5 bases and J 0 bases, with 14 bases left between them. Germline V gene lookup returns CDR1 MNHEY and CDR2 SMNVEV (reference sequence).

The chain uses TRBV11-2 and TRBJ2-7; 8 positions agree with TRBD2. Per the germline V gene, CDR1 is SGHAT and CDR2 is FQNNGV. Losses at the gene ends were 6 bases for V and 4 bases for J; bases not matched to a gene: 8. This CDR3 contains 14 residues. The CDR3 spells CASSYNPGGYEQYF. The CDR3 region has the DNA TGTGCCAGCAGTTATAATCCGGGGGGGTACGAGCAGTACTTC.

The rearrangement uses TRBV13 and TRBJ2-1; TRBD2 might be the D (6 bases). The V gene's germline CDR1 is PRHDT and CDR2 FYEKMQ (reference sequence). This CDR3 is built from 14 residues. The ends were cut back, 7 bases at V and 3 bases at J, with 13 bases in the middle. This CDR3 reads CASKGREDYNEQFF. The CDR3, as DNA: TGTGCCAGCAAAGGCAGGGAGGACTACAATGAGCAGTTCTTC.

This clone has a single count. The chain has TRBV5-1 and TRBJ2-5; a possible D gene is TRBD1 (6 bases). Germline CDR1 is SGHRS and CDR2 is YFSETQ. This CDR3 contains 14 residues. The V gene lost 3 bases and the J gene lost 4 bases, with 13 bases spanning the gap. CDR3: CASSSRTAIETQYF. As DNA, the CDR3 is TGCGCCAGCAGCTCAAGGACAGCGATAGAGACCCAGTACTTC.